The present entry profiles one T cell receptor beta chain with its context. It has no known antigen specificity. No much larger clonotype is one base removed from it; base qualities were not supplied. This specimen belongs to a study of OX40 agonist ivuxolimab in advanced cancers. Regarding the complete study: Ivuxolimab, which targeted the costimulatory receptor OX40 (CD134), was an agonistic, fully human IgG2 monoclonal antibody. Intravenous ivuxolimab was administered to patients every 2 weeks at six dose levels: 0.01, 0.1, 0.3, 1.5, 3 and 10 mg/kg. Among the approximately 50 dose-escalation patients, 19 had hepatocellular carcinoma, 15 melanoma, 9 renal cell carcinoma and 9 head and neck cancer. In the dose-escalation cohort, about four fifths of patients were male, and the mean age was 60 years with a range of roughly 23 to 79. Patients were allowed to have had prior anti-PD-1, anti-PD-L1 or anti-CTLA-4 therapy, and approximately 43% of the dose-escalation patients had previously received checkpoint inhibitors. Partial responses occurred in three dose-escalation patients, of whom one had hepatocellular carcinoma and two had cutaneous melanoma. The purpose of peripheral TCRbeta sequencing was to test whether ivuxolimab changed TCR sequence diversity and led to clonal T-cell expansion. The paper covers the monotherapy dose-escalation part of the phase I ivuxolimab trial, which included N of about 50 patients.

Patients with a history of autoimmune disease or receiving systemic immunosuppression were excluded from the trial. Peripheral blood for TCR sequencing was collected from all dose cohorts at baseline, on cycle 4 day 1, and on cycle 7 day 1. Samples were obtained from an open-label, multicenter, first-in-human phase I dose-escalation trial of ivuxolimab. Adults with locally advanced or metastatic melanoma, renal cell, hepatocellular, or head and neck squamous cell carcinoma were enrolled in the trial. Before TCR sequencing, CD4+ T cells and CD8+ T cells from peripheral blood were sorted into separate populations. Looking up the germline V gene yields CDR1 SGHDT and CDR2 YYEEEE. Trimmed from V: 0 bases; trimmed from J: 15 bases; junction bases lacking a gene match: 4. From its cysteine to its phenylalanine, the CDR3 spans 13 amino acids. Left in the record is the CDR3 DNA by itself, 39 bases read in frame from the first base.

Study-wide findings and limitations: Low levels of normalized T-cell clonal expansion were also shown by some nonresponding patients. After ivuxolimab, more expanded clones were found on average in CD8+ T cells than in CD4+ T cells. Clonal expansion of both CD4+ and CD8+ blood T cells was observed from baseline to week 6 at doses 0.1 to 3.0 mg/kg. The antigen specificity of the peripheral T cells that underwent clonal expansion was not determined. In the 0.1-3.0 mg/kg groups, partial responders had among the lowest normalized peripheral clonal expansion, particularly in CD8+ T cells.

Genomic DNA was extracted from sorted cells for sequencing of the TCRbeta CDR3 region. The immunoSEQ Assay was used to sequence the TCRbeta CDR3 regions. Here the immuneACCESS table is served through TCRdb, limited to in-frame sequences with V and J called. Missing clones are a known gap in these copies; in checked studies unresolved V genes cover under half, and the rest lacks a known reason. The table for this sample lists about 40,000 clones; approximately 90% of them were counted only once. The top ten clones comprise 20% to 25% of the sample. This TCR came from an adult with an advanced solid tumor such as melanoma, head and neck, liver or kidney cancer. Specimen: CD4+ or CD8+ T cells sorted from blood, collected in a trial of the OX40 agonist ivuxolimab. The receptor chain draws on TRBV5-6 and TRBJ2-1; 12 central nucleotides agree with TRBD2. The nucleotide sequence reads as follows: TGTGCCAGCAGCTTGGTGACTAGCGGGAGTGTGTTCTTC. Its protein is CASSLVTSGSVFF.